This T cell receptor (beta chain) came from a study of response to subunit inactivated influenza vaccine. This clonotype was observed a few times. Each CDR3 protein gets one entry after TCRdb re-called the RT-PCR reads with MiXCR. The sample lists about 540,000 distinct CDR3 sequences, roughly a quarter seen once, with 2.5% to 3.5% in the top ten. This sample also belongs to another study, concerning T cells expressing NK-cell markers. That investigation notes: The authors made TCR beta cDNA libraries by 5'RACE template switching. This switching added a universal primer site and UMIs. Of the CD8+ T cells in five or six donors, roughly 1.0-7.5% belonged to dominant NKG2C+ clonotypes.

This receptor was taken from a man over 45 who received an inactivated influenza vaccine. Source: CD4+ T cells sorted from PBMCs, taken 12 days after vaccination.

CDR3 residues: CASSYQGRGSSYNEQFF. The CDR3, as DNA: TGTGCCAGCAGTTACCAAGGCCGGGGGAGCTCCTACAATGAGCAGTTCTTC. The chain has TRBV6-2 or TRBV6-3 and TRBJ2-1; D is perhaps TRBD2 (6 bases). The V and J ends lost 2 bases and 0 bases respectively, with 14 bases between them. The length of the CDR3 is 17 residues. CDR1 MNHEY and CDR2 SVGEGT come from the germline V gene.